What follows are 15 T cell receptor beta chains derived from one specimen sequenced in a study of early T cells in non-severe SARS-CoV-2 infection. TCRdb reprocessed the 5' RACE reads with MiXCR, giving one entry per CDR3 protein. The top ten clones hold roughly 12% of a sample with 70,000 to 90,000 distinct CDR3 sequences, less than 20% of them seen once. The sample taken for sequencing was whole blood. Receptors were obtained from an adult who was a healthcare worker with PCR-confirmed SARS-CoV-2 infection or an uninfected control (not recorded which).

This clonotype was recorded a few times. CDR3: CASSAYEGTGRREQFF. The CDR3, as DNA: TGTGCCAGCAGCGCATACGAGGGGACAGGACGGCGTGAGCAGTTCTTC. The chain combines TRBV7-9 with TRBJ2-1; 8 bases are a match to TRBD1. The CDR3 sequence is 16 residues long. Per germline, CDR1 SEHNR and CDR2 FQNEAQ (reference sequence). Trimming at V came to 5 bases and at J to 9 bases, leaving 15 bases not matched to a gene.

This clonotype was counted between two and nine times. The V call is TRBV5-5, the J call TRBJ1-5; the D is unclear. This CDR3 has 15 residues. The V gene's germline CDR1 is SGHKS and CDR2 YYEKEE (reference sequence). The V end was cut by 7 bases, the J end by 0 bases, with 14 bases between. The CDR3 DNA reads TGTGCCAGCGCCTTGGGGAGCAATAGCAATCAGCCCCAGCATTTT. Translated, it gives CASALGSNSNQPQHF. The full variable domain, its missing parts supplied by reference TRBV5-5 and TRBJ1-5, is DAGVTQSPTHLIKTRGQQVTLRCSPISGHKSVSWYQQVLGQGPQFIFQYYEKEERGRGNFPDRFSARQFPNYSSELNVNALLLGDSALYLCASALGSNSNQPQHFGDGTRLSIL.

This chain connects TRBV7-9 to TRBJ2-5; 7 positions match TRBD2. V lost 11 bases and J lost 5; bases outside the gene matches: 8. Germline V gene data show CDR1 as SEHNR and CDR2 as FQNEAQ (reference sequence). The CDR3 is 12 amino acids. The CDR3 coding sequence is TGTGCCGGATGGGAGGGTATCGAGACCCAGTACTTC. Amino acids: CAGWEGIETQYF.

The DNA for the CDR3 is TGTGCCAGTAGTATTCGGACCCTTGGGACTGGGGCCAACGTCCTGACTTTC. Translated: CASSIRTLGTGANVLTF. The V gene is TRBV19, the J gene TRBJ2-6; no firm D call. The germline V gene has CDR1 LNHDA and CDR2 SQIVND (reference sequence). The length of the CDR3 is 17 residues. The germline V and J ends were trimmed by 3 bases and 2 bases, with 14 bases remaining between them.

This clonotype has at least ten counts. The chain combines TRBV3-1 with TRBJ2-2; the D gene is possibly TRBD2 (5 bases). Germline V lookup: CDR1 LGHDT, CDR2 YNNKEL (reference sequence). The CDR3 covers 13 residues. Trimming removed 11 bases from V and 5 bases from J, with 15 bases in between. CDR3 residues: CAGRRGLTGELFF. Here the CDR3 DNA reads TGTGCCGGGCGTCGAGGGCTGACCGGGGAGCTGTTTTTT.

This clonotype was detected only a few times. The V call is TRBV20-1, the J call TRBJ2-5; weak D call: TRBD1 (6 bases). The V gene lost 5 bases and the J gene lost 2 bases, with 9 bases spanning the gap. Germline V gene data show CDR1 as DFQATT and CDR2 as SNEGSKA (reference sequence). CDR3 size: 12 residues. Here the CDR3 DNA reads TGCAGTGCTCCAGGACAGCAAGAGACCCAGTACTTC. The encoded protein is CSAPGQQETQYF.

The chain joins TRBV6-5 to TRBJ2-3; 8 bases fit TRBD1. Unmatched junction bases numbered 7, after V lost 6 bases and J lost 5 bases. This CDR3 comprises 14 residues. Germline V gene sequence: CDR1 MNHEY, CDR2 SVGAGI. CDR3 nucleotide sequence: TGTGCCAGCAGCCGCGGACAGGGTAGAGATACGCAGTATTTT. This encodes CASSRGQGRDTQYF.

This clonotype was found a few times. The CDR3 spells CASSIEFGNTIYF. CDR3 bases: TGTGCCAGTAGTATTGAGTTTGGAAACACCATATATTTT. The chain couples TRBV19 to TRBJ1-3, with D uncertain. Between the trimmed V and J ends, which lost 3 bases and 3 bases, there was a span of 6 bases. The CDR3 contains 13 residues. Germline CDR1 reads LNHDA; CDR2 reads SQIVND (reference sequence).

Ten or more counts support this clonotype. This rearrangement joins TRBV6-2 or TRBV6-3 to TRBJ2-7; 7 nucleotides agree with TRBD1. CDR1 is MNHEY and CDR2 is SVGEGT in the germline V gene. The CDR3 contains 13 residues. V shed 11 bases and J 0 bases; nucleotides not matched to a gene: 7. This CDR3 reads CAGSTGNSYEQYF. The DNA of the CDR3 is TGTGCCGGGTCGACAGGGAACTCCTACGAGCAGTACTTC.

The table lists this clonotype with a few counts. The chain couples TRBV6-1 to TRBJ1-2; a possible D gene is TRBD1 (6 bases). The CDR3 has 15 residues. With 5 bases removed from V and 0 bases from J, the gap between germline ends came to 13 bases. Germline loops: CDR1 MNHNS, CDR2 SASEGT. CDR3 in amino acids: CASSPRDTSNYGYTF. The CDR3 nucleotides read TGTGCCAGCAGTCCAAGGGACACCTCTAACTATGGCTACACCTTC.

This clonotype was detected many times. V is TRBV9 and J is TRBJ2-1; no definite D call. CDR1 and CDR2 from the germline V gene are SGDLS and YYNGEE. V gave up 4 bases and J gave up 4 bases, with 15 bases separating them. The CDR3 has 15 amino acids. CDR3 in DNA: TGTGCCAGCAGCCCAAAGGCCGACTCTTACAATGAGCAGTTCTTC. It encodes CASSPKADSYNEQFF. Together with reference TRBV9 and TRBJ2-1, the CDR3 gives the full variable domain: DSGVTQTPKHLITATGQRVTLRCSPRSGDLSVYWYQQSLDQGLQFLIQYYNGEERAKGNILERFSAQQFPDLHSELNLSSLELGDSALYFCASSPKADSYNEQFFGPGTRLTVL.

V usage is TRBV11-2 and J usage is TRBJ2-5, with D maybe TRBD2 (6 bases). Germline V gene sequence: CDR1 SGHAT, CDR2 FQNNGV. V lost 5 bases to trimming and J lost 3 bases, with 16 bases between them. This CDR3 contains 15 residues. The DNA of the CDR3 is TGTGCCAGCAGCCTGCGGGGACCGCTGAAAGAGACCCAGTACTTC. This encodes CASSLRGPLKETQYF.

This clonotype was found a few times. The CDR3 DNA is TGTGCCAGCAGCTTAATCCTAGCGGGAGGGGAGCAGTTCTTC. It codes for CASSLILAGGEQFF. The chain is built from TRBV11-2 and TRBJ2-1; 12 bases align to TRBD2. V lost 2 bases, J lost 10 bases, and 3 bases stayed unmatched. The CDR3 totals 14 residues. Germline V lookup: CDR1 SGHAT, CDR2 FQNNGV.

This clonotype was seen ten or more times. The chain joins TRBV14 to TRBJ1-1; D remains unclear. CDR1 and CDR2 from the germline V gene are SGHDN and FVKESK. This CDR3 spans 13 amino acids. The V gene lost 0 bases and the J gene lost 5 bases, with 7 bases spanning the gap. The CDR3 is CASSQDVATEAFF. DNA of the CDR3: TGTGCCAGCAGCCAAGATGTGGCAACTGAAGCTTTCTTT.

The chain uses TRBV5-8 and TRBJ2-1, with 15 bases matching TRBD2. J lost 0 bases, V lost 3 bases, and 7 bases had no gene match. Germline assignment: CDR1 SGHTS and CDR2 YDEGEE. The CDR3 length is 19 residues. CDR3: CASSYGTSGRRPSYNEQFF. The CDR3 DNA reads TGTGCCAGCAGCTACGGGACTAGCGGGAGGCGACCCTCCTACAATGAGCAGTTCTTC. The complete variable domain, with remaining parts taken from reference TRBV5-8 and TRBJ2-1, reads EAGVTQSPTHLIKTRGQQATLRCSPISGHTSVYWYQQALGLGLQFLLWYDEGEERNRGNFPPRFSGRQFPNYSSELNVNALELEDSALYLCASSYGTSGRRPSYNEQFFGPGTRLTVL.